This TCR beta chain was obtained from a study of shared clonotypes between healthy human individuals. CDR3 size: 15 residues. The germline V gene encodes CDR1 SGHAT and CDR2 FQNNGV. V lost 1 base and J lost 9, with 15 bases in between. Using immunoSEQ multiplex PCR, the repertoire was profiled, and TCRdb retains in-frame clones only, with some absent. The profile shows fewer than 150,000 clones, around two thirds of them singletons. Input material: memory CD8+ T cells sorted from blood. Subset reported: CD45RO+ cells pooled with CCR7-negative TemRA cells. The chain is built from TRBV11-2 and TRBJ1-4; no reliable D call. The clonotype was recovered from a woman in her 30s in good health. The CDR3 DNA sequence: TGTGCCAGCAGCTTAGGGAGCTCGGGCGGTAAAAAACTGTTTTTT. Translating gives CASSLGSSGGKKLFF. Combining the CDR3 with reference TRBV11-2 and TRBJ1-4 gives the whole variable domain EAGVAQSPRYKIIEKRQSVAFWCNPISGHATLYWYQQILGQGPKLLIQFQNNGVVDDSQLPKDRFSAERLKGVDSTLKIQPAKLEDSAVYLCASSLGSSGGKKLFFGSGTQLSVL.